This T cell receptor beta chain derives from a study of identical twins. Whole-study findings and limits: Whereas memory repertoires showed no such difference, abundant cord blood beta clonotypes carried fewer insertions.

On this clonotype: The antigen is undetermined.

Germline CDR1 and CDR2: MDHEN and SYDVKM. This CDR3 is 14 amino acids long. V lost 6 bases, J lost 4 bases, and 8 bases stayed unmatched. Each CDR3 protein gets one entry after TCRdb re-called the 5' RACE reads with MiXCR. The sample comprises a few hundred thousand distinct CDR3 sequences, roughly an eighth of which are singletons, and more than 0.8% rests with the top ten. This same sample was also taken into another study, of yellow fever vaccine responses in identical twins.

The clonotype originates from a woman aged 18-30 years in good health. V gene TRBV28 combines with J gene TRBJ2-7, with 8 positions matching TRBD2. What was sequenced was CD4+ T cells sorted from blood. The DNA of the CDR3 is TGTGCCAGCAGGAGCGGGAGTACTGCGTACGAGCAGTACTTC. Its protein is CASRSGSTAYEQYF.